The rows below give T cell receptor beta chains drawn from one sample of a study of cytomegalovirus exposure and HLA in healthy donors. TCRdb keeps only in-frame clones here, not all; method: immunoSEQ multiplex PCR. The table shows about 88,000 clones, with over 55% occurring only once. Input material: PBMCs. Receptor source: a woman younger than 35 in good health and CMV-seropositive. Both conserved end residues are part of each CDR3. The order of the fields is J gene, D gene, V gene, clone size, CDR3 DNA, CDR3 protein. A D gene is named only where the DNA matches it firmly. Size is omitted from some rows. Given values are once, few, many or a class for expanded clones.

>TRBJ2-7|NA|TRBV28|NA
TGTGCCAGCAGTCGGTACGAGCAGTACTTC
CASSRYEQYF
>TRBJ1-1|NA|TRBV11-1|few
TGTGCCAGCAGCCCAACATCGCATGAAGCTTTCTTT
CASSPTSHEAFF
>TRBJ2-2|TRBD1|TRBV9|once
TGTGCCAGCAGCTTGCGGACAGGCGGGGAGCTGTTTTTT
CASSLRTGGELFF
>TRBJ1-5|NA|TRBV19|NA
TGTGCCAGTAGTATTGGCCAGGGACTATCAAATCAGCCCCAGCATTTT
CASSIGQGLSNQPQHF
>TRBJ2-1|NA|TRBV15|NA
TGTGCCACCAGCAGAGATCGAGCCAAGCAGTTCTTC
CATSRDRAKQFF
>TRBJ2-7|TRBD2|TRBV2|few
TGTGCCAGCAGTGCCGTAGCGGGGCGCACCTACGAGCAGTACTTC
CASSAVAGRTYEQYF
>TRBJ1-3|NA|TRBV4-3|few
TGCGCCAGCAGCCAAGGAGCTGGAAACACCATATATTTT
CASSQGAGNTIYF
>TRBJ1-4|NA|TRBV13|few
TGTGCCAGCAGCTTCTTCGGACTCGATGAAAAACTGTTTTTT
CASSFFGLDEKLFF
>TRBJ2-2|NA|TRBV6-5|NA
TGTGCCAGCACTGGGGCTCGGAACACCGGGGAGCTGTTTTTT
CASTGARNTGELFF
>TRBJ2-1|TRBD2|TRBV7-9|NA
TGTGCCAGCAGCTTAGGGCTAGCGGGCGAGCAGTTCTTC
CASSLGLAGEQFF
>TRBJ2-1|NA|TRBV25-1|once
TGTGCCAGCAGTGATCTAGAGTTTTCCAACAATGAGCAGTTCTTC
CASSDLEFSNNEQFF
>TRBJ2-1|TRBD2|TRBV4-3|few
TGCGCCAGCAGCCAAGATCCCTCGGGGGGGCTGGGCCATGAGCAGTTCTTC
CASSQDPSGGLGHEQFF
>TRBJ2-3|TRBD2|TRBV27|NA
TGTGCCAGCATTTCCCCCAAGCGGGGCGCTCGGGTTACGCAGTATTTT
CASISPKRGARVTQYF
>TRBJ1-6|NA|TRBV14|few
TGTGCCAGCAGCCCCCGGCCAGGGTATAATTCACCCCTCCACTTT
CASSPRPGYNSPLHF
>TRBJ1-3|NA|TRBV27|NA
TGTGCCAGCGGGGGGGTGGCCTCTGGAAACACCATATATTTT
CASGGVASGNTIYF
>TRBJ2-5|TRBD1|TRBV7-8|NA
TGTGCCAGCAGCTTACTCGGACAGGGGTTGGATTTGGAGACCCAGTACTTC
CASSLLGQGLDLETQYF
>TRBJ1-2|TRBD1|TRBV11-1|NA
TGTGCCAGCAGCTTAGGAGGGGGACAGGGGGCGCGGCAATGTCTTGGCTACACCTTC
CASSLGGGQGARQCLGYTF
>TRBJ1-5|TRBD1|TRBV29-1|few
TGCAGCGAACCGGACAGGGGCCTCAATCAGCCCCAGCATTTT
CSEPDRGLNQPQHF
>TRBJ2-3|NA|TRBV7-9|NA
TGTGCCAGCAGCTTAATTCTGGGCCGGACAGATACGCAGTATTTT
CASSLILGRTDTQYF
>TRBJ2-3|TRBD1|TRBV9|NA
TGTGCCAGCAGTCGGACAGGGGTAATAGCAGATACGCAGTATTTT
CASSRTGVIADTQYF
>TRBJ1-1|NA|TRBV29-1|NA
TGCAGCGTTGAATTGGCAGGGGCTGAAGCTTTCTTT
CSVELAGAEAFF
>TRBJ1-5|NA|TRBV13|NA
TGTGCCAGCAGCTTGAGGGGGTTTGGTCAGCCCCAGCATTTT
CASSLRGFGQPQHF
>TRBJ2-5|TRBD2|TRBV9|once
TGTGCCAGCAGCCCTCGAGCGGGAGAAGAGACCCAGTACTTC
CASSPRAGEETQYF
>TRBJ1-3|NA|TRBV7-3|NA
TGTGCCAGCAGCTTAAACCCGTTTAGCTCTGGAAACACCATATATTTT
CASSLNPFSSGNTIYF
>TRBJ2-5|TRBD2|TRBV5-1|NA
TGCGCCAGCAGCTTCCAGACTAGCGGGGGTGGAGAGACCCAGTACTTC
CASSFQTSGGGETQYF
>TRBJ2-7|NA|TRBV29-1|NA
TGCAGCGTTGATAACTCCGGACTGAACGAGCAGTACTTC
CSVDNSGLNEQYF
>TRBJ1-3|TRBD1|TRBV6-5|NA
TGTGCCAGCAGTTACTCACAGGGGGACTCTGGAAACACCATATATTTT
CASSYSQGDSGNTIYF
>TRBJ2-7|NA|TRBV4-3|NA
TGCGCCAGCAGCCAAGATCGCGGAGGGCCCGAGCAGTACTTC
CASSQDRGGPEQYF
>TRBJ2-2|TRBD2|TRBV4-2|few
TGTGCCAGCAGCCAAGATTTGTGGGAGGGATCCACCGGGGAGCTGTTTTTT
CASSQDLWEGSTGELFF
>TRBJ2-2|TRBD2|TRBV27|NA
TGTGCCAGCAGTTTAGCCGGGGGGGCCTACACCGGGGAGCTGTTTTTT
CASSLAGGAYTGELFF
>TRBJ1-2|NA|TRBV7-9|NA
TGTGCCAGCAGCTTAGATTTGACAGCTAACTATGGCTACACCTTC
CASSLDLTANYGYTF
>TRBJ1-2|NA|TRBV2|NA
TGTGCCAGCAGTGGGACAGCCTATGGCTACACCTTC
CASSGTAYGYTF
>TRBJ2-2|NA|TRBV2|NA
TGTGCCAGCAGTGAAGTGGCAATAAACACCGGGGAGCTGTTTTTT
CASSEVAINTGELFF